Below are 23 T cell receptor beta chains sequenced from a single sample in a study of blood T cells in healthy people across ages. Next came a second PCR, run for roughly 6 to 11 cycles, which used a sample-barcoded 5' primer along with a J-beta primer mix. Each CDR3 protein is one row after TCRdb ran MiXCR on the 5' RACE reads. The sample has approximately 1,000,000 distinct CDR3 sequences; less than 50% are singletons. The sequenced material came from blood. All receptors derive from a woman in her sixties or seventies in good health.

This clonotype has more than one count but fewer than ten. The chain has TRBV10-3 and TRBJ1-6; D remains unclear. The V and J ends lost 3 bases and 3 bases respectively, with 6 bases between them. Germline CDR1 ENHRY, CDR2 SYGVKD. The CDR3 spans 14 residues. The CDR3 coding sequence is TGTGCCATCAGTGAAGCAGTCTATAATTCACCCCTCCACTTT. This codes for CAISEAVYNSPLHF.

The rearrangement joins TRBV3-1 to TRBJ1-4; a weak D match, TRBD1 (5 bases). Germline V gives CDR1 LGHDT, CDR2 YNNKEL (reference sequence). Trimming stripped 1 base from V and 8 bases from J, with 14 bases between. The CDR3 length is 15 residues. The DNA for the CDR3 is TGTGCCAGCAGCCAAGGGGCGACATGGGGGGAAAAACTGTTTTTT. It specifies CASSQGATWGEKLFF.

This clonotype occurred once. The J gene is TRBJ1-1, the V gene TRBV10-3, with D hard to call. V lost 6 bases to trimming and J lost 1 base, with 12 bases between them. The CDR3 is 14 amino acids. Germline CDR1 and CDR2: ENHRY and SYGVKD. CDR3 amino acids: CAIRAVSANTEAFF. DNA of the CDR3: TGTGCCATCAGGGCAGTGTCGGCGAACACTGAAGCTTTCTTT.

The chain is built from TRBV5-5 and TRBJ2-7; maybe TRBD2 (6 bases). The CDR3 is made up of 13 amino acids. Germline CDR1 reads SGHKS; CDR2 reads YYEKEE (reference sequence). V was trimmed by 2 bases and J by 2 bases, leaving 8 bases between them. The CDR3, as DNA: TGTGCCAGCAGCTTCGGGAGACCCTACGAGCAGTACTTC. The encoded protein is CASSFGRPYEQYF.

This clonotype has more than one count but fewer than ten. V and J are TRBV10-3 and TRBJ2-7, with D uncertain. Germline CDR1 ENHRY, CDR2 SYGVKD. This CDR3 contains 13 residues. Trimming cost V 2 bases and J 3 bases, with 8 bases left between them. CDR3 in DNA: TGTGCCATCAGTGAGATGCCGGGCTACGAGCAGTACTTC. The encoded protein is CAISEMPGYEQYF.

The CDR3 here is CASSRASTEAFF. The CDR3 nucleotides are TGTGCCAGCAGCAGGGCAAGTACTGAAGCTTTCTTT. The chain employs TRBV25-1 and TRBJ1-1; D is possibly TRBD1 (5 bases). CDR3 length: 12 amino acids. The V end lost 6 bases, the J end lost 5 bases, and 10 bases lay between the germline ends. The germline gives CDR1 MGHDK, CDR2 SYGVNS.

The chain employs TRBV6-2 or TRBV6-3 and TRBJ2-1, with TRBD2 matching over 9 bases. This CDR3 has 16 amino acids. The ends lost 5 bases at V and 5 bases at J; junction bases unmatched: 10. The V gene's germline CDR1 is MNHEY and CDR2 SVGEGT. CDR3: CASSTLLAGLDNEQFF. The CDR3 DNA reads as TGTGCCAGCAGTACATTGCTAGCGGGGCTCGACAATGAGCAGTTCTTC.

This clonotype was detected many times. V usage is TRBV12-3 or TRBV12-4 and J usage is TRBJ2-3; tentative D call: TRBD2 (5 bases). The ends were cut back, 8 bases at V and 3 bases at J, with 6 bases in the middle. The length of the CDR3 is 11 residues. The CDR3 is CASGRTDTQYF. The CDR3 DNA reads as TGTGCCAGCGGGAGAACAGATACGCAGTATTTT.

The chain is built from TRBV7-6 and TRBJ2-1, with 10 bases matching TRBD1. Germline V lookup: CDR1 SGHVS, CDR2 FNYEAQ. V dropped 2 bases and J dropped 7; count of bases not matched to a gene: 14. This CDR3 has 18 residues. The CDR3 coding sequence is TGTGCCAGCAGCTTAACGTGGGGAGGGGACAGGGGACGAAATGAGCAGTTCTTC. As protein: CASSLTWGGDRGRNEQFF. The whole variable domain, remainder taken from reference TRBV7-6 and TRBJ2-1, is GAGVSQSPRYKVTKRGQDVALRCDPISGHVSLYWYRQALGQGPEFLTYFNYEAQQDKSGLPNDRFSAERPEGSISTLTIQRTEQRDSAMYRCASSLTWGGDRGRNEQFFGPGTRLTVL.

This clonotype has at least ten counts. The chain couples TRBV20-1 to TRBJ2-1, with D uncertain. Germline V CDR1 and CDR2: DFQATT, SNEGSKA (reference sequence). The CDR3 runs to 11 residues. V was cut by 2 bases and J by 10 bases, with 9 bases left in between. The CDR3 loop reads CSARILGEQFF. The CDR3 nucleotides read TGCAGTGCTAGAATCTTGGGGGAGCAGTTCTTC.

This clonotype occurred many times. The chain couples TRBV9 to TRBJ2-1; 9 positions agree with TRBD1. CDR1 and CDR2 (germline): SGDLS, YYNGEE. This CDR3 is built from 14 residues. Unmatched junction bases numbered 3, after V lost 0 bases and J lost 8 bases. Here the CDR3 reads CASSVEQGAHEQFF. The CDR3 coding sequence is TGTGCCAGCAGCGTAGAACAGGGGGCGCATGAGCAGTTCTTC.

The chain combines TRBV28 with TRBJ1-2; 7 nucleotides line up with TRBD1. The germline V gene encodes CDR1 MDHEN and CDR2 SYDVKM. The J segment lost 4 bases and the V segment lost 5 bases, leaving 10 bases of the junction unmatched. This CDR3 has 15 residues. In nucleotides, the CDR3 is TGTGCCAGCAGTCCTACCCCGGGACAGATCTATGGCTACACCTTC. It codes for CASSPTPGQIYGYTF.

This clonotype turned up a few times. The chain recombines TRBV7-2 with TRBJ2-3, with 7 bases matching TRBD2. Losses at the gene ends were 4 bases for V and 4 bases for J; bases not matched to a gene: 8. This CDR3 has 15 amino acids. CDR1 is SGHTA and CDR2 is FQGNSA in the germline V gene. The CDR3 spells CASSSVGRKADTQYF. Written as DNA, the CDR3 is TGTGCCAGCAGCTCGGTCGGGAGGAAGGCAGATACGCAGTATTTT.

The rearrangement links TRBV9 to TRBJ2-1; TRBD1 agrees at 8 bases. This CDR3 contains 16 residues. V lost 1 base to trimming and J lost 6 bases; unmatched junction nucleotides: 9. Germline V lookup: CDR1 SGDLS, CDR2 YYNGEE. The CDR3 region has the DNA TGTGCCAGCAGCGTATCAGGACAGGGAACGGGCAATGAGCAGTTCTTC. Translating gives CASSVSGQGTGNEQFF. Full variable domain (missing parts from reference TRBV9 and TRBJ2-1): DSGVTQTPKHLITATGQRVTLRCSPRSGDLSVYWYQQSLDQGLQFLIQYYNGEERAKGNILERFSAQQFPDLHSELNLSSLELGDSALYFCASSVSGQGTGNEQFFGPGTRLTVL.

Turning to this clonotype: One end of the junction varies from germline; a read error may be responsible. The gene calls are TRBV6-6 and TRBJ2-7; 8 nucleotides align to TRBD1. Germline V gene lookup returns CDR1 MNHNY and CDR2 SVGAGI (reference sequence). The CDR3 runs to 13 residues. CDR3 residues: CASSYDRGHEQYF. CDR3 DNA: TGCGCCAGCAGTTACGACAGGGGCCACGAGCAGTACTTC.

The chain uses TRBV12-3 or TRBV12-4 and TRBJ1-6; D is unclear. V was pared by 3 bases and J by 2 bases, with 8 bases between. CDR3 length equals 15 residues. The chain's CDR3 is CASSFGGTYNSPLHF. CDR3 coding DNA: TGTGCCAGCAGTTTCGGTGGGACCTATAATTCACCCCTCCACTTT.

The V call is TRBV4-1, the J call TRBJ2-4, with 7 bases identical to TRBD1. This CDR3 comprises 13 residues. V trimming: 1 base; J trimming: 13 bases; junction bases outside the gene matches: 7. The germline CDR1 and CDR2 sequences are MGHRA and YSYEKL. The CDR3: CASSQGDSLWQYF. As DNA, the CDR3 is TGCGCCAGCAGCCAAGGGGACAGCTTGTGGCAGTACTTC.

The rearrangement joins TRBV30 to TRBJ2-7; tentatively, D is TRBD1 or TRBD2 (7 bases each). Trimming shortened V by 5 bases and J by 1 base, and 15 bases separated the two germline ends. Per the germline V gene, CDR1 is GTSNPN and CDR2 is SVGIG (reference sequence). CDR3 length equals 14 residues. The CDR3 region is CAWQRDSFSYEQYF. The CDR3, as DNA: TGTGCCTGGCAGCGGGACAGCTTTTCCTACGAGCAGTACTTC.

The CDR3 protein is CASNSGQGRGETQFF. DNA of the CDR3: TGTGCCAGCAACTCGGGACAGGGCAGGGGGGAGACCCAGTTCTTC. The chain combines TRBV11-3 with TRBJ2-1; 9 bases align to TRBD1. The ends lost 7 bases at V and 13 bases at J; junction bases unmatched: 17. CDR1 and CDR2 from the germline V gene are SGHNT and YENEEA. This CDR3 is 15 amino acids long.

In its sample, this clonotype was seen a few times. The chain combines TRBV12-3 or TRBV12-4 with TRBJ1-5, with D uncertain. The V and J ends lost 5 bases and 3 bases respectively, with 8 bases between them. The CDR3 consists of 13 residues. CDR3 nucleotides: TGTGCCAGCAGTCCAACAGACAATCAGCCCCAGCATTTT. Translation gives CASSPTDNQPQHF.

This clonotype was seen more than once but under ten times. The V gene is TRBV5-1, the J gene TRBJ2-3; D call uncertain. The length of the CDR3 is 16 residues. Germline CDR1 and CDR2: SGHRS and YFSETQ. Trimming removed 4 bases from V and 0 bases from J, with 15 bases in between. CDR3 coding DNA: TGCGCCAGCAGCCTCGTCGGTGAGGCTAGCACAGATACGCAGTATTTT. Amino acids: CASSLVGEASTDTQYF.

Comment on this clonotype: Relative to the germline gene, one junction end is altered; a read error may explain this. The chain's CDR3 is CASTLGPYEQYF. The CDR3 DNA reads TGTGCCAGCACCCTTGGACCCTATGAGCAGTACTTC. The chain is built from TRBV28 and TRBJ2-1; no definite D call. The J call is in doubt because the DNA end fits TRBJ2-7 better. There are 12 residues in the CDR3. The germline V gene encodes CDR1 MDHEN and CDR2 SYDVKM.

This clonotype has more than one count but fewer than ten. The V call is TRBV12-3 or TRBV12-4, the J call TRBJ2-7; the D gene is possibly TRBD2 (5 bases). With 6 bases removed from V and 5 bases from J, the gap between germline ends came to 11 bases. CDR3 length: 12 amino acids. The CDR3 here is CASSTRSHEQYF. CDR3 sequence (DNA): TGTGCCAGCAGCACTAGATCCCACGAGCAGTACTTC.